This record covers a single TCR beta chain. Antigen unknown. This record belongs to a study of Graves' ophthalmopathy and Graves' hyperthyroidism. Study-level information: Peripheral blood collection took place at initial diagnosis, before any treatment.

The study amplified TCR beta CDR3 regions using RNA transcripts. The library came from an HTBI-primed first-round RT-PCR and a second-round multiplex PCR. TCRdb passed the multiplex PCR reads through MiXCR, listing each CDR3 protein once. The sample lists roughly 700,000 distinct CDR3 sequences; approximately 40% were seen once. PBMCs were isolated from an approximately 10 ml sample of fresh peripheral blood. Study findings and constraints: Blood also contained most of the expanded thyroid clonotypes above 0.001 frequency. Using a 13-signature model, the authors split ophthalmopathy from stable hyperthyroidism, with roughly 91% sensitivity and around 76% specificity.

This TCR derives from an adult man with Graves' ophthalmopathy. The sequenced sample was peripheral blood.

The CDR3 loop reads CSAASAGGGEQYF. In DNA, the CDR3 is TGCAGTGCTGCTTCGGCAGGGGGAGGCGAGCAGTACTTC. The chain combines TRBV20-1 with TRBJ2-7, with TRBD1 as a possible D gene (7 bases). CDR1 and CDR2 (germline): DFQATT, SNEGSKA (reference sequence). CDR3 size: 13 residues. V was trimmed by 5 bases and J by 6 bases, leaving 17 bases between them.